Given below is one TCR beta chain in context. The data were taken from a study of blood T cell repertoires in COVID-19. Study information: Acute-phase and convalescent COVID-19 samples originated in the United States, Italy and Spain. PBMCs, B-cell-depleted T cells, or T cells were the source of the cDNA or gDNA that made up the material.

Sequencing was performed with immunoSEQ multiplex PCR; in TCRdb, only in-frame clones are kept and a portion is missing. The profile covers around 260,000 clones, with roughly 91% appearing a single time and approximately 0.84% taken by the ten largest. Germline lookup yields CDR1 KGHSH and CDR2 LQKENI. This CDR3 spans 15 amino acids. J gave up 2 bases and V 5 bases, and 7 bases lay outside the gene matches. The genes are TRBV18 and TRBJ1-1; 8 bases fit TRBD1. Material: peripheral blood. The TCR comes from a man in his thirties or forties with acute or convalescent COVID-19. The CDR3 region has the DNA TGTGCCAGCTCATTCTTGACAGGGGACAACACTGAAGCTTTCTTT. Its translation: CASSFLTGDNTEAFF.